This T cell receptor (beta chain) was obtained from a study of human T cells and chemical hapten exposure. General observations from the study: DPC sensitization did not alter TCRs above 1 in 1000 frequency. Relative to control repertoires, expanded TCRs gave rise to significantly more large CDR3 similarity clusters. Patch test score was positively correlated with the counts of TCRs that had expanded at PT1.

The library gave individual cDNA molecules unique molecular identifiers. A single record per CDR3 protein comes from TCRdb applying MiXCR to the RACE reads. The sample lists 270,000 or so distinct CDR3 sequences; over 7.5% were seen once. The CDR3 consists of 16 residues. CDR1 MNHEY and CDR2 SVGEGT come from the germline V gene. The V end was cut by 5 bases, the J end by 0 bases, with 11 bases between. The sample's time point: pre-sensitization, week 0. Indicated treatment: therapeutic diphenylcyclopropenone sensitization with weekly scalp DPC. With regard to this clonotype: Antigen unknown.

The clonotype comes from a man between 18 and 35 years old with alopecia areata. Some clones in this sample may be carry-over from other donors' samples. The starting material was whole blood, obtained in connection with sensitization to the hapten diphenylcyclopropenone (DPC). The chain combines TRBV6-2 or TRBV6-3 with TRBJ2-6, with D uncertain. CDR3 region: CASSTPRSSGANVLTF. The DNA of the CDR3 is TGTGCCAGCAGTACCCCGAGGAGCTCTGGGGCCAACGTCCTGACTTTC.